These 32 T cell receptor beta chains were sequenced from one sample in a study of shared clonotypes between healthy human individuals. Assay used: immunoSEQ multiplex PCR; TCRdb lists only in-frame clones, some missing. There are around 430,000 clones in the sample; roughly 80% occur only once, and less than 15% lies in the top ten. The sample was PBMCs. All receptors derive from a woman aged 35 to 49 in good health. Some clones in this sample may be carry-over from other donors' samples.

The V and J genes are TRBV14 and TRBJ2-6, with D possibly matching TRBD1 (6 bases). The CDR3 covers 18 residues. Germline-derived CDR1 and CDR2 are SGHDN and FVKESK. V was shortened by 3 bases and J by 0 bases, with 15 bases between the two germline ends. CDR3 in amino acids: CASSHLQGFSSGANVLTF. The DNA of the CDR3 is TGTGCCAGCAGCCACTTACAGGGCTTCAGCTCTGGGGCCAACGTCCTGACTTTC.

The chain uses TRBV6-1 and TRBJ2-7, with D tentatively TRBD2 (5 bases). CDR1 is MNHNS and CDR2 is SASEGT in the germline V gene. The CDR3 covers 12 residues. Trimming stripped 7 bases from V and 3 bases from J, with 10 bases between. The DNA of the CDR3 is TGTGCCAGCACTGGAGGAGGCTACGAGCAGTACTTC. Protein: CASTGGGYEQYF.

V usage is TRBV30 and J usage is TRBJ2-2; maybe TRBD1 (5 bases). CDR3 length: 14 residues. Germline V gene sequence: CDR1 GTSNPN, CDR2 SVGIG (reference sequence). V was cut by 3 bases and J by 5 bases, with 13 bases left in between. The CDR3 region has the DNA TGTGCCTGGAGGGGGCAGGACGAAACCGGGGAGCTGTTTTTT. It specifies CAWRGQDETGELFF.

This clone was picked up one time. DNA of the CDR3: TGTGCCAGCAGCTTAGGAGGCAGGGACTACGAGCAGTACTTC. It encodes CASSLGGRDYEQYF. The chain combines TRBV7-2 with TRBJ2-7; tentatively, D is TRBD1 (5 bases). Germline CDR1 and CDR2: SGHTA and FQGNSA. This CDR3 has 14 residues. The V gene lost 1 base and the J gene lost 3 bases, with 10 bases spanning the gap.

This clone was found once. The chain uses TRBV15 and TRBJ2-1, with D uncertain. This CDR3 comprises 11 residues. The V and J ends lost 7 bases and 7 bases respectively, with 8 bases between them. Germline lookup yields CDR1 LNHNV and CDR2 YYDKDF (reference sequence). CDR3: CATTRRNEQFF. CDR3 coding DNA: TGTGCCACCACCCGGAGAAATGAGCAGTTCTTC.

The chain joins TRBV9 to TRBJ2-5; 8 positions agree with TRBD2. CDR1 and CDR2 from the germline V gene are SGDLS and YYNGEE. J lost 3 bases, V lost 0 bases, and 7 bases had no gene match. There are 16 residues in the CDR3. CDR3 protein: CASSVGAGEGKETQYF. As DNA, the CDR3 is TGTGCCAGCAGCGTAGGAGCGGGAGAGGGGAAAGAGACCCAGTACTTC.

The V gene is TRBV9, the J gene TRBJ2-3, with TRBD2 matching 8 bases. The germline gives CDR1 SGDLS, CDR2 YYNGEE. The CDR3 runs to 17 residues. V shed 1 base and J 0 bases; nucleotides not matched to a gene: 7. The CDR3 reads CASSVTRVAGSTDTQYF. CDR3 nucleotide sequence: TGTGCCAGCAGCGTAACACGGGTAGCGGGGAGCACAGATACGCAGTATTTT.

V gene TRBV5-4 combines with J gene TRBJ2-5; D might be TRBD1 or TRBD2, each matching 6 bases. Germline CDR1 reads SGHNT; CDR2 reads YYREEE (reference sequence). The CDR3 contains 16 residues. V was shortened by 2 bases and J by 5 bases, with 19 bases between the two germline ends. DNA of the CDR3: TGTGCCAGCAGCTTTAAGGTGGGAGGAGGGGGGGAGACCCAGTACTTC. This translates into CASSFKVGGGGETQYF.

V and J are TRBV5-1 and TRBJ2-5, with D perhaps being TRBD1 or TRBD2 (6 bases each). The germline gives CDR1 SGHRS, CDR2 YFSETQ. Trimming took 4 bases from V and 1 from J, leaving 23 bases between them. This CDR3 region has 18 residues. CDR3 sequence (DNA): TGCGCCAGCAGCCCGGGGGCACAGGCTACTTACTCCCAAGAGACCCAGTACTTC. Encoded protein: CASSPGAQATYSQETQYF. Drawing the rest from reference TRBV5-1 and TRBJ2-5, the complete variable domain is KAGVTQTPRYLIKTRGQQVTLSCSPISGHRSVSWYQQTPGQGLQFLFEYFSETQRNKGNFPGRFSGRQFSNSRSEMNVSTLELGDSALYLCASSPGAQATYSQETQYFGPGTRLLVL.

This clone came up once. V usage is TRBV30 and J usage is TRBJ1-4; perhaps TRBD1 as D (5 bases). With 0 bases removed from V and 7 bases from J, the gap between germline ends came to 12 bases. Germline CDR1 and CDR2: GTSNPN and SVGIG (reference sequence). This CDR3 has 14 amino acids. This CDR3 reads CAWSVLLGGEKLFF. CDR3 nucleotide sequence: TGTGCCTGGAGTGTTCTACTGGGGGGTGAAAAACTGTTTTTT.

This clone came up a few times. V gene TRBV6-1 combines with J gene TRBJ2-7; 8 positions match TRBD2. The CDR3 extends over 14 amino acids. CDR1 is MNHNS, CDR2 SASEGT, per germline. V dropped 7 bases and J dropped 6; count of bases not matched to a gene: 11. DNA for the CDR3: TGTGCCAGCATCGTAAGCCGGGAGGGCGGCGAGCAGTACTTC. Amino acid sequence: CASIVSREGGEQYF.

The chain recombines TRBV19 with TRBJ1-2; D unclear. The V gene's germline CDR1 is LNHDA and CDR2 SQIVND (reference sequence). Trimming removed 7 bases at V and 4 bases at J, with 7 bases between. The CDR3 has 11 amino acids. The CDR3 DNA reads as TGTGCCAGTAAATACAGCTATGGCTACACCTTC. It codes for CASKYSYGYTF.

V gene TRBV2 combines with J gene TRBJ2-2; D not certain. Germline lookup yields CDR1 SNHLY and CDR2 FYNNEI. V gave up 5 bases and J gave up 6 bases, with 10 bases separating them. The CDR3 is 13 residues long. CDR3 DNA sequence: TGTGCCAGCAGTCCGACAAGGGCCGGGGAGCTGTTTTTT. It yields the protein CASSPTRAGELFF.

Here the CDR3 DNA reads TGTGCCAGCAGCTTGCGGGAGCGCTCTTACGAGCAGTACTTC. Its translation: CASSLRERSYEQYF. The chain couples TRBV7-9 to TRBJ2-7; 7 bases agree with TRBD2. Trimming removed 3 bases from V and 4 bases from J; junction bases left unmatched: 6. The CDR3 has 14 amino acids. CDR1 is SEHNR and CDR2 is FQNEAQ in the germline V gene (reference sequence).

As to this clone: Other DNA sequences in this sample translate to the same CDR3. The chain employs TRBV9 and TRBJ2-3; unclear D gene. Germline V CDR1 and CDR2: SGDLS, YYNGEE. The length of the CDR3 is 13 residues. V lost 0 bases and J 3 bases, leaving 5 bases between the germline ends. The CDR3 coding sequence is TGTGCCAGCAGCGTAGGGTTTACAGATACGCAGTATTTT. It codes for CASSVGFTDTQYF.

This chain connects TRBV28 to TRBJ2-3; TRBD2 agrees at 8 bases. The J segment lost 0 bases and the V segment lost 6 bases, leaving 11 bases of the junction unmatched. CDR1 is MDHEN and CDR2 is SYDVKM in the germline V gene. The CDR3 extends over 17 amino acids. The CDR3 sequence is CASSSSAGGPSTDTQYF. CDR3 sequence (DNA): TGTGCCAGCAGCTCCAGTGCGGGAGGCCCCAGCACAGATACGCAGTATTTT.

The CDR3 sequence: CASSQDTSTYNEQFF. The CDR3 DNA sequence: TGCGCCAGCAGCCAAGATACTAGCACCTACAATGAGCAGTTCTTC. The rearrangement uses TRBV4-3 and TRBJ2-1; weak D call: TRBD2 (6 bases). Germline V lookup: CDR1 LGHNA, CDR2 YSLEER. The CDR3 has 15 amino acids. Trimming removed 0 bases at V and 2 bases at J, with 8 bases between.

The J gene is TRBJ2-3, the V gene TRBV2; 11 bases are shared with TRBD2. The CDR3 has 16 residues. With 2 bases clipped from V and 6 bases from J, the junction kept 7 bases outside the gene matches. Germline-derived CDR1 and CDR2 are SNHLY and FYNNEI. This chain's CDR3 is CASSEKILAGADTQYF. The CDR3 bases are TGTGCCAGCAGTGAAAAAATACTAGCGGGAGCTGATACGCAGTATTTT.

This clone appeared once. J is TRBJ1-2 and V is TRBV30; TRBD1 matches 7 bases. V lost 2 bases, J lost 11 bases, and 5 bases stayed unmatched. CDR3 size: 11 residues. Germline CDR1 and CDR2: GTSNPN and SVGIG (reference sequence). The CDR3 spells CAWSRGPGYTF. CDR3 sequence (DNA): TGTGCCTGGAGTAGGGGGCCGGGATACACCTTC.

The V and J genes are TRBV18 and TRBJ2-5; possibly TRBD1 for D (6 bases). This CDR3 comprises 15 residues. V lost 3 bases and J 3 bases, leaving 14 bases between the germline ends. Germline CDR1 and CDR2: KGHSH and LQKENI. In DNA form, the CDR3 reads TGTGCCAGCTCACCGGAGACAGGCGCAGAAGAGACCCAGTACTTC. Protein sequence: CASSPETGAEETQYF.

The chain joins TRBV7-8 to TRBJ1-1; a weak D match, TRBD1 (5 bases). The germline CDR1 and CDR2 sequences are SGHVS and FQNEAQ. The length of the CDR3 is 15 residues. V was shortened by 3 bases and J by 1 base, with 12 bases between the two germline ends. CDR3 nucleotide sequence: TGTGCCAGCAGCTTGGAACCCGGGGCGAACACTGAAGCTTTCTTT. Translated, it gives CASSLEPGANTEAFF. The full variable domain, its missing parts supplied by reference TRBV7-8 and TRBJ1-1, is GAGVSQSPRYKVAKRGQDVALRCDPISGHVSLFWYQQALGQGPEFLTYFQNEAQLDKSGLPSDRFFAERPEGSVSTLKIQRTQQEDSAVYLCASSLEPGANTEAFFGQGTRLTVV.

V gene TRBV28 combines with J gene TRBJ2-5, with D maybe TRBD1 (7 bases). The CDR3 runs 16 residues. V was shortened by 0 bases and J by 2 bases, with 13 bases between the two germline ends. Germline V lookup: CDR1 MDHEN, CDR2 SYDVKM. CDR3 DNA sequence: TGTGCCAGCAGTTTATGGACAGGGACTGCACAAGAGACCCAGTACTTC. It encodes CASSLWTGTAQETQYF. Drawing the rest from reference TRBV28 and TRBJ2-5, the complete variable domain is DVKVTQSSRYLVKRTGEKVFLECVQDMDHENMFWYRQDPGLGLRLIYFSYDVKMKEKGDIPEGYSVSREKKERFSLILESASTNQTSMYLCASSLWTGTAQETQYFGPGTRLLVL.

The chain carries TRBV19 and TRBJ2-6; D gene ambiguous. V was shortened by 4 bases and J by 0 bases, with 7 bases between the two germline ends. The germline V gene has CDR1 LNHDA and CDR2 SQIVND (reference sequence). CDR3 length: 15 amino acids. In DNA, the CDR3 is TGTGCCAGTAGTACCCGTTACTCTGGGGCCAACGTCCTGACTTTC. It codes for CASSTRYSGANVLTF.

This chain uses TRBV7-3 with TRBJ2-1; TRBD2 agrees at 10 bases. The CDR3 consists of 15 residues. CDR1 SGHTA and CDR2 FQGTGA come from the germline V gene. The trim removed 5 bases at V and 9 bases at J, leaving 10 bases unmatched. CDR3 in DNA: TGTGCCAGCAGCACCCAGGCAGCGGGAGGGGGTGAGCAGTTCTTC. This translates into CASSTQAAGGGEQFF.

The V gene is TRBV5-1, the J gene TRBJ2-1, with D possibly being TRBD2 (6 bases). The CDR3 has 15 residues. Germline CDR1 is SGHRS and CDR2 is YFSETQ. Trimming removed 4 bases from V and 4 bases from J, with 15 bases in between. The CDR3: CASSNDGGSYNEQFF. The CDR3 nucleotides read TGCGCCAGCAGCAACGACGGGGGATCTTACAATGAGCAGTTCTTC.

The chain is built from TRBV27 and TRBJ2-6; D ambiguous. The CDR3 runs to 13 residues. The germline V gene has CDR1 MNHEY and CDR2 SMNVEV (reference sequence). V was cut by 6 bases and J by 0 bases, with 3 bases left in between. The CDR3 spells CASRISGANVLTF. The CDR3 DNA reads as TGTGCCAGCAGGATCTCTGGGGCCAACGTCCTGACTTTC.

V is TRBV13 and J is TRBJ2-1, with 10 bases identical to TRBD2. Germline loops: CDR1 PRHDT, CDR2 FYEKMQ (reference sequence). V trimming: 3 bases; J trimming: 5 bases; junction bases outside the gene matches: 7. The CDR3 sequence is 16 residues long. The CDR3 DNA is TGTGCCAGCAGCTTGAGGTCTAGCGGGAGTCACAATGAGCAGTTCTTC. This codes for CASSLRSSGSHNEQFF.

The CDR3 region is CASSTRLAGGTGELFF. CDR3 nucleotide sequence: TGCGCCAGCAGCACCAGACTAGCGGGAGGGACCGGGGAGCTGTTTTTT. V usage is TRBV5-1 and J usage is TRBJ2-2; 14 nucleotides match TRBD2. The length of the CDR3 is 16 residues. V shed 4 bases and J 5 bases; nucleotides not matched to a gene: 4. Germline assignment: CDR1 SGHRS and CDR2 YFSETQ.

The chain combines TRBV28 with TRBJ2-2; D gene ambiguous. The germline V gene has CDR1 MDHEN and CDR2 SYDVKM. The germline V and J ends were trimmed by 6 bases and 3 bases, with 11 bases remaining between them. The CDR3 has 14 amino acids. Here the CDR3 reads CASSLTSDTGELFF. CDR3 coding DNA: TGTGCCAGCAGCCTCACCTCGGACACCGGGGAGCTGTTTTTT.

In this sample, this clone turned up a few times. This chain connects TRBV2 to TRBJ1-1; D not certain. CDR3 length: 13 amino acids. The V end was cut by 6 bases, the J end by 1 base, with 9 bases between. Per germline, CDR1 SNHLY and CDR2 FYNNEI. The CDR3 DNA reads TGTGCCAGCAGCGCCCTACCGAACACTGAAGCTTTCTTT. Its translation is CASSALPNTEAFF.

J is TRBJ1-2 and V is TRBV5-8; D unresolved. Germline CDR1 is SGHTS and CDR2 is YDEGEE. V gave up 0 bases and J gave up 8 bases, with 5 bases separating them. The CDR3 has 11 residues. The CDR3 is CASSLAAGYTF. CDR3 nucleotide sequence: TGTGCCAGCAGCTTGGCGGCCGGCTACACCTTC.

The chain has TRBV29-1 and TRBJ1-2; 10 bases fit TRBD1. The ends lost 6 bases at V and 3 bases at J; junction bases unmatched: 10. The V gene's germline CDR1 is SQVTM and CDR2 ANQGSEA. The CDR3 is 15 residues long. The DNA of the CDR3 is TGCAGCGTCCGAAAGACAGGGGGCCATCACTATGGCTACACCTTC. Translation: CSVRKTGGHHYGYTF. Looking up the rest from reference TRBV29-1 and TRBJ1-2 gives the full variable domain: SAVISQKPSRDICQRGTSLTIQCQVDSQVTMMFWYRQQPGQSLTLIATANQGSEATYESGFVIDKFPISRPNLTFSTLTVSNMSPEDSSIYLCSVRKTGGHHYGYTFGSGTRLTVV.